This is a list of T cell receptor beta chains from one sample in a study of human CD8 memory T cell subsets. Reprocessing the 5' RACE reads, TCRdb reports a single entry for every CDR3 protein and omits DNA. The sample holds under 8,000 distinct CDR3 sequences. Sequenced material: CD8+ stem-like memory T cells (TSCM and TCM) sorted from PBMCs. The receptors here all came from a human donor in good health. Both conserved end residues are part of each CDR3. Each record gives: CDR3 length, V gene, J gene, clone size, CDR3 protein. Expanded clones get a size class; other rows say once, few or many, or leave the size out.

cdr3_length: 16
v_call: TRBV7-9
j_call: TRBJ1-1
clone_size: medium-sized
cdr3_aa: CASSPGQPVSDTEAFF

cdr3_length: 16
v_call: TRBV4-3
j_call: TRBJ2-1
clone_size: NA
cdr3_aa: CASSQEVSGSYNEQFF

cdr3_length: 17
v_call: TRBV2
j_call: TRBJ1-4
clone_size: medium-sized
cdr3_aa: CASTNHVGKGPNEKLFF

cdr3_length: 15
v_call: TRBV12-3/TRBV12-4
j_call: TRBJ2-3
clone_size: NA
cdr3_aa: CASRVAGSSTDTQYF

cdr3_length: 14
v_call: TRBV6-5
j_call: TRBJ1-6
clone_size: NA
cdr3_aa: CASSYWAQNSPLHF

cdr3_length: 14
v_call: TRBV5-1
j_call: TRBJ2-5
clone_size: medium-sized
cdr3_aa: CASSLEQTLGTQYF

cdr3_length: 15
v_call: TRBV2
j_call: TRBJ1-2
clone_size: NA
cdr3_aa: CASSESLRGPDGYTF

cdr3_length: 15
v_call: TRBV14
j_call: TRBJ2-1
clone_size: NA
cdr3_aa: CASSQDLDRVHEQFF

cdr3_length: 16
v_call: TRBV11-2
j_call: TRBJ1-1
clone_size: medium-sized
cdr3_aa: CASSLDPRHPETEAFF

cdr3_length: 11
v_call: TRBV5-1
j_call: TRBJ2-1
clone_size: NA
cdr3_aa: CASSPNNEQFF

cdr3_length: 14
v_call: TRBV7-2
j_call: TRBJ2-5
clone_size: NA
cdr3_aa: CASSLTGRQETQYF

cdr3_length: 15
v_call: TRBV7-9
j_call: TRBJ2-1
clone_size: NA
cdr3_aa: CASSPVPHPRAEQFF

cdr3_length: 15
v_call: TRBV4-1
j_call: TRBJ1-5
clone_size: medium-sized
cdr3_aa: CASSQDGQINQPQHF

cdr3_length: 15
v_call: TRBV19
j_call: TRBJ2-1
clone_size: NA
cdr3_aa: CASSIGAGFYNEQFF

cdr3_length: 14
v_call: TRBV4-1
j_call: TRBJ2-1
clone_size: NA
cdr3_aa: CASSPGPIPHEQFF

cdr3_length: 15
v_call: TRBV5-6
j_call: TRBJ2-7
clone_size: NA
cdr3_aa: CASSLDWDGGYEQYF

cdr3_length: 13
v_call: TRBV10-3
j_call: TRBJ1-2
clone_size: NA
cdr3_aa: CAISETANYGYTF

cdr3_length: 16
v_call: TRBV28
j_call: TRBJ1-2
clone_size: NA
cdr3_aa: CASSLGEAGGAYGYTF

cdr3_length: 17
v_call: TRBV5-6
j_call: TRBJ2-3
clone_size: NA
cdr3_aa: CASSLAGQGRSTDTQYF

cdr3_length: 15
v_call: TRBV27
j_call: TRBJ2-2
clone_size: NA
cdr3_aa: CASSATSGPTGELFF

cdr3_length: 13
v_call: TRBV27
j_call: TRBJ1-5
clone_size: NA
cdr3_aa: CASSLGRNQPQHF

cdr3_length: 17
v_call: TRBV5-5
j_call: TRBJ2-1
clone_size: NA
cdr3_aa: CASSLSSGVLSYNEQFF

cdr3_length: 18
v_call: TRBV28
j_call: TRBJ2-6
clone_size: NA
cdr3_aa: CASSLRLAELSGANVLTF

cdr3_length: 17
v_call: TRBV6-5
j_call: TRBJ2-1
clone_size: NA
cdr3_aa: CASSYAIAGGSYNEQFF

cdr3_length: 14
v_call: TRBV28
j_call: TRBJ1-3
clone_size: NA
cdr3_aa: CASGVHISGNTIYF

cdr3_length: 17
v_call: TRBV4-3
j_call: TRBJ2-7
clone_size: NA
cdr3_aa: CASSQDQAGTASYEQYF

cdr3_length: 13
v_call: TRBV19
j_call: TRBJ2-7
clone_size: NA
cdr3_aa: CASSWREGDEQYF

cdr3_length: 15
v_call: TRBV7-9
j_call: TRBJ2-1
clone_size: NA
cdr3_aa: CASSSDGSSYNEQFF

cdr3_length: 15
v_call: TRBV6-5
j_call: TRBJ2-5
clone_size: medium-sized
cdr3_aa: CASSYPIRSPGTQYF

cdr3_length: 16
v_call: TRBV14
j_call: TRBJ2-5
clone_size: medium-sized
cdr3_aa: CASSHWTSGRGETQYF

cdr3_length: 15
v_call: TRBV7-9
j_call: TRBJ1-1
clone_size: NA
cdr3_aa: CASSLDSGGRTEAFF

cdr3_length: 15
v_call: TRBV28
j_call: TRBJ1-5
clone_size: NA
cdr3_aa: CASSLIQGANQPQHF

cdr3_length: 13
v_call: TRBV10-3
j_call: TRBJ1-4
clone_size: NA
cdr3_aa: CAISEPGREKLFF

cdr3_length: 17
v_call: TRBV4-1
j_call: TRBJ1-4
clone_size: NA
cdr3_aa: CASSPNQSGDPDEKLFF

cdr3_length: 12
v_call: TRBV5-6
j_call: TRBJ1-1
clone_size: NA
cdr3_aa: CASSLRGTEAFF

cdr3_length: 16
v_call: TRBV28
j_call: TRBJ2-7
clone_size: NA
cdr3_aa: CASSFGRRDPSYEQYF

cdr3_length: 16
v_call: TRBV6-2/TRBV6-3
j_call: TRBJ2-7
clone_size: medium-sized
cdr3_aa: CASSSWTSGKQGEQYF

cdr3_length: 13
v_call: TRBV28
j_call: TRBJ1-6
clone_size: medium-sized
cdr3_aa: CASSFSDNSPLHF

cdr3_length: 16
v_call: TRBV14
j_call: TRBJ2-2
clone_size: NA
cdr3_aa: CASSTRQSSNTGELFF

cdr3_length: 13
v_call: TRBV11-2
j_call: TRBJ1-1
clone_size: NA
cdr3_aa: CASSRQGDTEAFF

cdr3_length: 15
v_call: TRBV28
j_call: TRBJ1-1
clone_size: NA
cdr3_aa: CASSLFPGRNTEAFF

cdr3_length: 14
v_call: TRBV2
j_call: TRBJ1-5
clone_size: large
cdr3_aa: CASGSEATNQPQHF

cdr3_length: 14
v_call: TRBV28
j_call: TRBJ2-7
clone_size: NA
cdr3_aa: CASSRREASYEQYF

cdr3_length: 14
v_call: TRBV4-1
j_call: TRBJ1-3
clone_size: NA
cdr3_aa: CASSPDGLGNTIYF

cdr3_length: 13
v_call: TRBV30
j_call: TRBJ2-7
clone_size: medium-sized
cdr3_aa: CAWSVDGNYEQYF

cdr3_length: 15
v_call: TRBV7-6
j_call: TRBJ1-3
clone_size: NA
cdr3_aa: CASSPGLGSGNTIYF

cdr3_length: 20
v_call: TRBV4-3
j_call: TRBJ2-3
clone_size: NA
cdr3_aa: CASSPIGTSGSAGGTDTQYF

cdr3_length: 13
v_call: TRBV7-9
j_call: TRBJ2-5
clone_size: NA
cdr3_aa: CASSLESQETQYF